The text below deals with one T cell receptor beta chain. This sample is part of a study of blood T cell repertoires in COVID-19. On the study more broadly: Acute-phase and convalescent COVID-19 samples originated in the United States, Italy and Spain. PBMCs, B-cell-depleted T cells, or T cells were the source of the cDNA or gDNA that made up the material.

Original data processing: Reference gene primers were amplified, and this amplification served to estimate nucleated cell counts. Profiled with immunoSEQ multiplex PCR; TCRdb holds only in-frame clones, not every one. Clonal size and the V and J genes are those of that table, whereas D and trimming came from the DNA. In the table there are about 280,000 clones, 70% to 90% of which are singletons. The CDR3 has 11 amino acids. Germline loops: CDR1 SGHDN, CDR2 FVKESK. Trimming left V 1 base short and J 7 bases short, with 5 bases between. This TCR derives from a man younger than 35 with active or convalescent COVID-19. The chain combines TRBV14 with TRBJ2-7; D is unresolved. Sequences were obtained from peripheral blood. The CDR3 region is CASSQVREQYF. DNA of the CDR3: TGTGCCAGCAGCCAAGTGAGGGAGCAGTACTTC. The whole variable domain, remainder taken from reference TRBV14 and TRBJ2-7, is EAGVTQFPSHSVIEKGQTVTLRCDPISGHDNLYWYRRVMGKEIKFLLHFVKESKQDESGMPNNRFLAERTGGTYSTLKVQPAELEDSGVYFCASSQVREQYFGPGTRLTVT.